A single sample is the source of the 9 T cell receptor beta chains below, sequenced in a study of CD8 T cells in acute hepatitis C reinfection. This sample's time point: naive CD8 control sorted from an acute-time-point sample. The repertoire was sequenced with immunoSEQ multiplex PCR; TCRdb's copy has only in-frame clones and lacks some. The profile shows tens of thousands of clones, about 83% of them singletons. Sequencing was carried out using naive CD8+ T cells from PBMCs. The receptor set was obtained from a man aged 25-40 years with chronic hepatitis C.

This chain connects TRBV5-5 to TRBJ2-7; D is unresolved. V was clipped by 6 bases and J by 6 bases, with 22 bases between them. The CDR3 length is 15 residues. Germline CDR1 is SGHKS and CDR2 is YYEKEE (reference sequence). The CDR3 DNA sequence: TGTGCCAGCAACTCCCCGAGGCGTAACCGGGTCGAGCAGTACTTC. This translates into CASNSPRRNRVEQYF.

J is TRBJ2-2 and V is TRBV4-1, with TRBD2 identical over 9 bases. CDR3 length: 15 residues. The V and J ends lost 3 bases and 5 bases, in that order; junction bases with no gene match: 4. Germline CDR1 is MGHRA and CDR2 is YSYEKL. The CDR3 nucleotides are TGCGCCAGCAGCCATGGAACTAGCGGGACCGGGGAGCTGTTTTTT. It specifies CASSHGTSGTGELFF.

This chain uses TRBV10-2 with TRBJ1-5; D is ambiguous. Trimming removed 3 bases from V and 0 bases from J, with 3 bases in between. Germline V gene lookup returns CDR1 WSHSY and CDR2 SAAADI. The CDR3 consists of 13 residues. The CDR3 nucleotides read TGCGCCAGCAGTGACTATAGCAATCAGCCCCAGCATTTT. Translating it yields CASSDYSNQPQHF.

The chain uses TRBV12-5 and TRBJ2-2, with unresolved D. Germline CDR1 is LGHNT and CDR2 is FRNRAP. Trimming pared 3 bases from V and 4 bases from J, leaving 15 bases between. This CDR3 has 16 amino acids. CDR3 sequence reads: CASGLPSAVITGELFF. The CDR3 DNA reads TGTGCTAGTGGTTTACCCTCGGCGGTGATCACCGGGGAGCTGTTTTTT.

The chain has TRBV9 and TRBJ1-1; tentative D call: TRBD1 (6 bases). The CDR3 has 13 residues. The germline gives CDR1 SGDLS, CDR2 YYNGEE. Trimming pared 3 bases from V and 6 bases from J, leaving 12 bases between. The CDR3 region is CASSGGGLAEAFF. The CDR3 region has the DNA TGTGCCAGCAGCGGCGGGGGGCTCGCTGAAGCTTTCTTT.

CDR3 sequence reads: CASSSRGDADTQYF. As DNA, the CDR3 is TGTGCCAGCAGCTCACGGGGGGATGCAGATACGCAGTATTTT. The V and J genes are TRBV7-3 and TRBJ2-3, with 7 bases fitting TRBD2. The CDR3 totals 14 residues. The V gene end was trimmed by 4 bases and the J gene end by 4 bases; junction bases not matched to a gene: 5. Germline assignment: CDR1 SGHTA and CDR2 FQGTGA.

The chain's CDR3 is CATSRDSFTYEQYF. DNA of the CDR3: TGTGCCACCAGCAGAGACAGTTTCACCTACGAGCAGTACTTC. The chain combines TRBV15 with TRBJ2-7; D is unresolved. Germline loops: CDR1 LNHNV, CDR2 YYDKDF (reference sequence). The CDR3 sequence is 14 residues long. V lost 0 bases and J lost 2, with 8 bases in between.

The rearrangement uses TRBV7-9 and TRBJ2-7; 15 nucleotides match TRBD2. Germline trimming cut 5 bases from V and 4 bases from J; bases unmatched to any gene: 6. In germline, CDR1 is SEHNR, CDR2 FQNEAQ (reference sequence). This CDR3 is 16 amino acids long. In DNA form, the CDR3 reads TGTGCCAGCAGCCCCGGGACTAGCGGGAGGCGGTACGAGCAGTACTTC. Protein product: CASSPGTSGRRYEQYF.

This sequence joins TRBV7-9 and TRBJ2-5; 7 positions match TRBD1. CDR1 is SEHNR, CDR2 FQNEAQ, per germline (reference sequence). The CDR3 contains 15 residues. V shed 5 bases, J shed 2 bases, and the junction held 8 bases outside the gene matches. The CDR3 here is CASSPPGDSQETQYF. The DNA of the CDR3 is TGTGCCAGCAGCCCCCCCGGGGACAGTCAAGAGACCCAGTACTTC.